This is a list of T cell receptor beta chains from one sample in a study of cytomegalovirus exposure and HLA in healthy donors. Here immunoSEQ multiplex PCR was the method, and the copy in TCRdb shows in-frame clones only, minus some. Of 150,000 to 200,000 clones in the sample, 75% were seen once. Sequences were obtained from PBMCs. The receptors were gathered from a man aged 18-30 years in good health and CMV-seropositive. The CDR3 runs from the conserved cysteine through the conserved F or W. The order of the fields is clone size, D gene, V gene, J gene, CDR3 protein, CDR3 DNA. D genes are given only for firm matches. Clone size is given for some rows only: seen once, a few or many times, or a class if the clone is expanded.

size: NA
D: NA
V: TRBV6-1
J: TRBJ1-2
CDR3: CASSDWPNYGYTF
DNA: TGTGCCAGCAGTGATTGGCCCAATTATGGCTACACCTTC

size: NA
D: TRBD1
V: TRBV9
J: TRBJ2-7
CDR3: CASSITGTAYEQYF
DNA: TGTGCCAGCAGCATTACCGGGACAGCATACGAGCAGTACTTC

size: NA
D: TRBD1
V: TRBV6-5
J: TRBJ1-5
CDR3: CASSRGQPSNQPQHF
DNA: TGTGCCAGCAGTAGGGGACAGCCCAGCAATCAGCCCCAGCATTTT

size: NA
D: NA
V: TRBV5-6
J: TRBJ1-2
CDR3: CASSLARGGASGYTF
DNA: TGTGCCAGCAGCTTGGCGAGAGGGGGAGCCTCTGGCTACACCTTC

size: NA
D: TRBD1
V: TRBV5-1
J: TRBJ2-1
CDR3: CASAGDSYNEQFF
DNA: TGCGCCAGCGCTGGGGACAGCTACAATGAGCAGTTCTTC

size: NA
D: TRBD1
V: TRBV7-6
J: TRBJ2-3
CDR3: CASSLRDSEVRQYF
DNA: TGTGCCAGCAGCTTAAGGGACAGCGAAGTAAGGCAGTATTTT

size: few
D: TRBD1
V: TRBV27
J: TRBJ2-7
CDR3: CASRRQGSNYEQYF
DNA: TGTGCCAGCAGGCGACAGGGGTCGAACTACGAGCAGTACTTC

size: NA
D: NA
V: TRBV2
J: TRBJ2-7
CDR3: CASSESLYEQYF
DNA: TGTGCCAGCAGTGAGAGCCTCTACGAGCAGTACTTC

size: NA
D: TRBD2
V: TRBV30
J: TRBJ2-1
CDR3: CAWYSGSQSYNEQFF
DNA: TGTGCCTGGTATAGCGGGAGCCAGTCCTACAATGAGCAGTTCTTC

size: few
D: NA
V: TRBV7-9
J: TRBJ1-1
CDR3: CASLGRGGTEAFF
DNA: TGTGCCAGTTTAGGGAGGGGGGGAACTGAAGCTTTCTTT

size: NA
D: TRBD2
V: TRBV5-8
J: TRBJ2-1
CDR3: CASSFQRDLGDEQFF
DNA: TGTGCCAGCAGCTTCCAGCGGGACCTGGGGGATGAGCAGTTCTTC

size: few
D: NA
V: TRBV7-9
J: TRBJ2-7
CDR3: CASSLPLADYEQYF
DNA: TGTGCCAGCAGCTTGCCACTAGCAGACTACGAGCAGTACTTC

size: NA
D: NA
V: TRBV9
J: TRBJ2-3
CDR3: CASSVGSSVGTDTQYF
DNA: TGTGCCAGCAGCGTAGGGTCTAGCGTGGGCACAGATACGCAGTATTTT

size: few
D: NA
V: TRBV28
J: TRBJ1-5
CDR3: CASSFPGIRRERNQPQHF
DNA: TGTGCCAGCAGTTTTCCGGGGATAAGGAGGGAACGCAATCAGCCCCAGCATTTT

size: NA
D: NA
V: TRBV30
J: TRBJ2-1
CDR3: CAWRRGGSYNEQFF
DNA: TGTGCCTGGAGGAGGGGGGGTTCCTACAATGAGCAGTTCTTC

size: NA
D: NA
V: TRBV28
J: TRBJ2-7
CDR3: CASSVPGHPYEQYF
DNA: TGTGCCAGCAGTGTACCGGGACACCCCTACGAGCAGTACTTC

size: NA
D: TRBD1
V: TRBV6-5
J: TRBJ2-5
CDR3: CASSRNRGPQETQYF
DNA: TGTGCCAGCAGCCGGAACAGGGGGCCGCAAGAGACCCAGTACTTC

size: NA
D: TRBD1
V: TRBV6-6
J: TRBJ2-7
CDR3: CASSWTGGPNEQYF
DNA: TGTGCCAGCAGTTGGACAGGGGGCCCAAACGAGCAGTACTTC

size: NA
D: TRBD1
V: TRBV6-5
J: TRBJ2-1
CDR3: CASSGTGYLINEQFF
DNA: TGTGCCAGCAGTGGGACAGGGTATCTTATCAATGAGCAGTTCTTC

size: NA
D: TRBD1
V: TRBV5-4
J: TRBJ2-5
CDR3: CASSFGRDRGRETQYF
DNA: TGTGCCAGCAGCTTCGGTAGGGACAGGGGGCGGGAGACCCAGTACTTC

size: NA
D: NA
V: TRBV2
J: TRBJ2-7
CDR3: CASGGHGPREQYF
DNA: TGTGCCAGTGGGGGACACGGACCACGGGAGCAGTACTTC

size: NA
D: TRBD1
V: TRBV30
J: TRBJ1-1
CDR3: CAWGPGTGPSYAFF
DNA: TGTGCCTGGGGACCCGGGACAGGCCCTAGCTATGCTTTCTTT

size: NA
D: TRBD1
V: TRBV2
J: TRBJ1-5
CDR3: CASSAGTDQNQPQHF
DNA: TGTGCCAGCAGCGCCGGGACAGACCAAAATCAGCCCCAGCATTTT

size: few
D: TRBD1
V: TRBV6-5
J: TRBJ1-2
CDR3: CASTGGRYGYPF
DNA: TGTGCCAGCACAGGGGGCAGGTATGGCTACCCCTTC

size: once
D: NA
V: TRBV18
J: TRBJ1-3
CDR3: CASSPPVTPRGNTIYF
DNA: TGTGCCAGCTCACCACCAGTGACACCCCGTGGAAACACCATATATTTT

size: NA
D: NA
V: TRBV7-2
J: TRBJ2-3
CDR3: CASSLRPDTQYF
DNA: TGTGCCAGCAGCTTACGTCCAGATACGCAGTATTTT

size: NA
D: NA
V: TRBV14
J: TRBJ1-1
CDR3: CASSQVGRETEAFF
DNA: TGTGCCAGCAGCCAAGTCGGGCGGGAAACTGAAGCTTTCTTT

size: NA
D: TRBD1
V: TRBV19
J: TRBJ1-1
CDR3: CASRIRDSLAEAFF
DNA: TGTGCCAGTAGGATCAGGGACAGCTTAGCTGAAGCTTTCTTT

size: NA
D: NA
V: TRBV5-1
J: TRBJ2-6
CDR3: CASRQGGANVLTF
DNA: TGCGCCAGCAGACAGGGCGGGGCCAACGTCCTGACTTTC

size: NA
D: TRBD2
V: TRBV18
J: TRBJ2-1
CDR3: CASSTKRENYNEQFF
DNA: TGTGCCAGCTCAACAAAGCGGGAGAATTACAATGAGCAGTTCTTC

size: NA
D: NA
V: TRBV7-9
J: TRBJ2-5
CDR3: CASSPQGVSGETQYF
DNA: TGTGCCAGCAGCCCCCAGGGTGTCTCCGGGGAGACCCAGTACTTC

size: NA
D: NA
V: TRBV28
J: TRBJ1-3
CDR3: CASLPPVGNTIYF
DNA: TGTGCCAGCCTACCCCCGGTGGGAAACACCATATATTTT

size: NA
D: NA
V: TRBV27
J: TRBJ1-4
CDR3: CASSLSGGGARLFF
DNA: TGTGCCAGCAGTTTATCGGGAGGGGGGGCTAGACTGTTTTTT

size: NA
D: NA
V: TRBV5-5
J: TRBJ2-7
CDR3: CASSLAAGTVSYEQYF
DNA: TGTGCCAGCAGCTTGGCCGCAGGCACGGTCTCCTACGAGCAGTACTTC

size: NA
D: NA
V: TRBV7-2
J: TRBJ1-3
CDR3: CASSTGGSGNTIYF
DNA: TGTGCCAGCAGCACCGGGGGCTCTGGAAACACCATATATTTT

size: few
D: TRBD2
V: TRBV19
J: TRBJ2-5
CDR3: CASSIAAGGVETQYF
DNA: TGTGCCAGTAGTATAGCGGCGGGAGGGGTGGAGACCCAGTACTTC

size: NA
D: NA
V: TRBV18
J: TRBJ1-5
CDR3: CASSQGGPQHF
DNA: TGTGCCAGCTCACAAGGCGGGCCCCAGCATTTT

size: NA
D: NA
V: TRBV5-1
J: TRBJ2-3
CDR3: CASSLMAGTTDTQYF
DNA: TGCGCCAGCAGCTTGATGGCGGGAACCACAGATACGCAGTATTTT

size: NA
D: NA
V: TRBV27
J: TRBJ2-1
CDR3: CASSKDFLNEQFF
DNA: TGTGCCAGCAGTAAGGACTTTCTTAATGAGCAGTTCTTC

size: NA
D: TRBD2
V: TRBV5-1
J: TRBJ2-7
CDR3: CASSPGTSGRSSYEQYF
DNA: TGCGCCAGCAGCCCCGGGACTAGCGGGAGAAGCTCCTACGAGCAGTACTTC

size: few
D: TRBD1
V: TRBV29-1
J: TRBJ1-2
CDR3: CSVLGGQATYGYTF
DNA: TGCAGCGTCCTCGGGGGACAGGCTACCTATGGCTACACCTTC

size: NA
D: TRBD1
V: TRBV28
J: TRBJ2-7
CDR3: CASSFADRGIYEQYF
DNA: TGTGCCAGCAGTTTCGCCGACAGGGGGATCTACGAGCAGTACTTC

size: NA
D: TRBD1
V: TRBV28
J: TRBJ2-3
CDR3: CASIKGGADTQYF
DNA: TGTGCCAGCATTAAAGGGGGCGCAGATACGCAGTATTTT

size: NA
D: NA
V: TRBV11-2
J: TRBJ2-2
CDR3: CASSSRTGRMFF
DNA: TGTGCCAGCAGCTCTAGAACAGGGCGGATGTTTTTT

size: NA
D: NA
V: TRBV27
J: TRBJ1-1
CDR3: CASSLLRAGGNTEAFF
DNA: TGTGCCAGCAGTCTACTCCGGGCCGGAGGAAACACTGAAGCTTTCTTT

size: NA
D: TRBD1
V: TRBV4-1
J: TRBJ2-5
CDR3: CASSPRDRGQETQYF
DNA: TGCGCCAGCAGCCCCCGGGACAGGGGTCAAGAGACCCAGTACTTC

size: NA
D: TRBD2
V: TRBV28
J: TRBJ2-7
CDR3: CASMTLAGSYEQYF
DNA: TGTGCCAGCATGACGCTAGCGGGATCCTACGAGCAGTACTTC

size: NA
D: NA
V: TRBV11-2
J: TRBJ2-7
CDR3: CASSLVAGIRNEQYF
DNA: TGTGCCAGCAGCTTAGTGGCGGGAATAAGGAACGAGCAGTACTTC

size: NA
D: TRBD2
V: TRBV2
J: TRBJ2-7
CDR3: CASRVGLAGGGYEQYF
DNA: TGTGCCAGCAGGGTAGGACTAGCGGGAGGGGGCTACGAGCAGTACTTC

size: NA
D: TRBD2
V: TRBV7-2
J: TRBJ2-1
CDR3: CASSLSSGRHNEQFF
DNA: TGTGCCAGCAGCTTATCGAGCGGGAGGCACAATGAGCAGTTCTTC

size: NA
D: TRBD2
V: TRBV7-9
J: TRBJ2-7
CDR3: CASSPRDYNAYEQYF
DNA: TGTGCCAGCAGTCCCAGGGACTACAATGCCTACGAGCAGTACTTC

size: NA
D: NA
V: TRBV5-1
J: TRBJ2-7
CDR3: CASSLGVSEQYF
DNA: TGCGCCAGCAGCTTGGGAGTTTCCGAGCAGTACTTC